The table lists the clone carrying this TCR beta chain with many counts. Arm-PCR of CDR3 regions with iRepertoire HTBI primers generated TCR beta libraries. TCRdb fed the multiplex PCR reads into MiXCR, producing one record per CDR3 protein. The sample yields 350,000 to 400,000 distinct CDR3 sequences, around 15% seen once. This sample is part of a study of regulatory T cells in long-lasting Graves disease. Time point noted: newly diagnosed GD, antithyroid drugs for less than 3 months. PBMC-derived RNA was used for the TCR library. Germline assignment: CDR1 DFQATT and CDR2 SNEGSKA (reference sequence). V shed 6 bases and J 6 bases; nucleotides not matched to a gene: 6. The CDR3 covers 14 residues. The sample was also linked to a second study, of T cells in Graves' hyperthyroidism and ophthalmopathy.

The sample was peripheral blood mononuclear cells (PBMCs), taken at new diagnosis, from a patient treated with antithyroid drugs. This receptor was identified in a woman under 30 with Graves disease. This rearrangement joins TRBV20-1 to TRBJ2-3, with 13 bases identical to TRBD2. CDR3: CSARTSGGLDTQYF. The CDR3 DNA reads TGCAGTGCCAGGACTAGCGGGGGATTGGATACGCAGTATTTT.